This T cell receptor beta chain was sequenced for a study of shared clonotypes between healthy human individuals. The study's findings and limits: A reduction in generation probabilities was seen for non-shared clonotypes relative to those shared by all four donors. When naive CD4 clonotypes were compared across a handful of donors, about 4.8% were shared.

Trimming cost V 0 bases and J 4 bases; bases outside gene matches: 4. CDR3 length equals 15 residues. Germline-derived CDR1 and CDR2 are SGHRS and YFSETQ. Profiled with immunoSEQ multiplex PCR; TCRdb holds only in-frame clones, not every one. The profile shows some 2 million clones, about 95% of them singletons. Naive CD8 populations comprised CD45RO-negative cells positively selected for CCR7, excluding terminally differentiated effector memory CD45RA+ cells. Points on this clone: What it binds is unknown.

The receptor's source is a man aged 18 to 29 in good health. Sequenced: naive CD8+ T cells sorted from blood. The chain carries TRBV5-1 and TRBJ2-1, with 7 nucleotides matching TRBD1. In DNA, the CDR3 is TGCGCCAGCAGCTTGGTTACAGGGGCTTACAATGAGCAGTTCTTC. This codes for CASSLVTGAYNEQFF.